A selection of T cell receptor beta chains follows, all from one sample in a study of OX40 agonist ivuxolimab in advanced cancers. The table came from immunoSEQ multiplex PCR; TCRdb's copy has only in-frame clones and leaves some out. The sample includes 28,000 or so clones, 84% of them seen just once. The source was CD4+ or CD8+ T cells sorted from blood, collected in a trial of the OX40 agonist ivuxolimab. Receptor source: an adult with an advanced solid tumor such as melanoma, head and neck, liver or kidney cancer. Each CDR3 is given with its conserved first and last residue. A D gene is named only where the DNA matches it firmly.

j_call	v_call	d_call	cdr3_aa	cdr3_nt
TRBJ2-3	TRBV7-3	TRBD2	CASSPHGGADTQYF	TGTGCCAGCAGCCCCCATGGGGGGGCAGATACGCAGTATTTT
TRBJ2-7	TRBV4-1	NA	CASSQEGRDEQYF	TGCGCCAGCAGCCAAGAGGGGCGTGACGAGCAGTACTTC
TRBJ2-7	TRBV4-1	NA	CASSQAREQYF	TGCGCCAGCAGCCAAGCGAGGGAGCAGTACTTC
TRBJ2-7	TRBV15	TRBD1	CATGRDRGLEQYF	TGTGCCACCGGCCGGGACAGGGGGCTCGAGCAGTACTTC
TRBJ2-3	TRBV7-9	NA	CASTRERPDTQYF	TGTGCCAGCACCCGAGAGAGGCCAGATACGCAGTATTTT
TRBJ2-5	TRBV14	NA	CASSLKRRPGLRYQETQYF	TGTGCCAGCAGCCTGAAACGGAGACCGGGACTGAGGTACCAAGAGACCCAGTACTTC